What follows are 5 T cell receptor beta chains derived from one specimen sequenced in a study of blood T cell repertoires in COVID-19. Using immunoSEQ multiplex PCR, the repertoire was profiled, and TCRdb retains in-frame clones only, with some absent. Here the sample spans about 43,000 clones, roughly nine tenths being singletons. The specimen was peripheral blood. These receptors were obtained from a woman at least 80 years old with active COVID-19.

The V gene is TRBV27, the J gene TRBJ2-7; 11 nucleotides line up with TRBD2. Germline CDR1 is MNHEY and CDR2 is SMNVEV (reference sequence). The CDR3 spans 15 residues. V shed 5 bases and J 5 bases; nucleotides not matched to a gene: 8. The CDR3 here is CASSPFSGGADEQYF. In nucleotides, the CDR3 is TGTGCCAGCAGTCCCTTTAGCGGGGGGGCCGACGAGCAGTACTTC.

The rearrangement uses TRBV9 and TRBJ1-1; D gene unclear. V was shortened by 4 bases and J by 1 base, with 8 bases between the two germline ends. CDR1 is SGDLS and CDR2 is YYNGEE in the germline V gene. The CDR3 extends over 13 amino acids. CDR3 amino acids: CASSHTENTEAFF. The CDR3 DNA sequence: TGTGCCAGCAGCCACACAGAGAACACTGAAGCTTTCTTT. Full variable domain (remainder filled in from reference TRBV9 and TRBJ1-1): DSGVTQTPKHLITATGQRVTLRCSPRSGDLSVYWYQQSLDQGLQFLIQYYNGEERAKGNILERFSAQQFPDLHSELNLSSLELGDSALYFCASSHTENTEAFFGQGTRLTVV.

The chain couples TRBV7-5 to TRBJ2-2; TRBD2 was called by the table and not checked on the DNA. TRBV7-5 is flagged as a pseudogene. CDR3 length: 16 residues. The CDR3 nucleotides read TGTGCCAGAAGAACAGCGGGGGGGCTGGGCACCGGGGAGCTGTTTTTT. Translation gives CARRTAGGLGTGELFF.

J is TRBJ1-1 and V is TRBV27; D ambiguous. The CDR3 covers 14 residues. CDR1 is MNHEY, CDR2 SMNVEV, per germline (reference sequence). Trimming removed 6 bases at V and 1 base at J, with 12 bases between. CDR3 sequence: CASSPRLGNTEAFF. The CDR3 DNA sequence: TGTGCCAGCAGCCCCCGTCTAGGGAACACTGAAGCTTTCTTT.

The chain combines TRBV15 with TRBJ1-1, with 10 bases that match TRBD1. The CDR3 runs 14 residues. CDR1 and CDR2 from the germline V gene are LNHNV and YYDKDF (reference sequence). V was clipped by 3 bases and J by 4 bases; unmatched bases: 2. CDR3 loop: CATSSRQGATEAFF. The CDR3 bases are TGTGCCACCAGCAGTAGACAGGGGGCCACTGAAGCTTTCTTT.